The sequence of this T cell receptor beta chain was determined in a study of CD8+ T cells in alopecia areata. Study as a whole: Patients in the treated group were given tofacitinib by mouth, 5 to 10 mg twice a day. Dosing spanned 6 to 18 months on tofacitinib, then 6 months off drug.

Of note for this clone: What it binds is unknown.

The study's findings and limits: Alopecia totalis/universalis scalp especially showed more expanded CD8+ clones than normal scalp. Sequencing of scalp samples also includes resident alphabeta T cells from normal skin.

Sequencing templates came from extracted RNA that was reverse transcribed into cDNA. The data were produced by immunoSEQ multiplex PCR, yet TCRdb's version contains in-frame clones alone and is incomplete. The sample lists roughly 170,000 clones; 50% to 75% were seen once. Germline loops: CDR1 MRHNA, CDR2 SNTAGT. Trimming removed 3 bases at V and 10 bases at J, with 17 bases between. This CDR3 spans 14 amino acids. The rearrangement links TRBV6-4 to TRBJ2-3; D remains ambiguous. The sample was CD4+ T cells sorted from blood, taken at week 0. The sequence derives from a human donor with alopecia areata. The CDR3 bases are TGTGCCAGCAGTGAAGGACCGCTGTCAAAGGCGCAGTATTTT. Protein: CASSEGPLSKAQYF.